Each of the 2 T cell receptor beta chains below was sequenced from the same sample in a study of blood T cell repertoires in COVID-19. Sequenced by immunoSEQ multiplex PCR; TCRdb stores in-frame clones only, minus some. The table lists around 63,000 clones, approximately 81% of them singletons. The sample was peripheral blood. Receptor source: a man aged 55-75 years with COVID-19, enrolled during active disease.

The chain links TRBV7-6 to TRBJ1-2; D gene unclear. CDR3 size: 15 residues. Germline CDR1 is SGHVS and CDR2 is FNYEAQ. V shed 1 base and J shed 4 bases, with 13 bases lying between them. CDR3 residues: CASSLDAGRGYGYTF. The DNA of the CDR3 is TGTGCCAGCAGCTTAGATGCAGGTCGGGGCTATGGCTACACCTTC.

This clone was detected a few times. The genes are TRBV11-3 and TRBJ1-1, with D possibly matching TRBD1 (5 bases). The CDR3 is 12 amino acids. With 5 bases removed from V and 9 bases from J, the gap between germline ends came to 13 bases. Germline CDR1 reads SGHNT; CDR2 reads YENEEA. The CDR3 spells CASSGGDEKAFF. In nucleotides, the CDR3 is TGTGCCAGCAGCGGGGGGGACGAAAAAGCTTTCTTT.